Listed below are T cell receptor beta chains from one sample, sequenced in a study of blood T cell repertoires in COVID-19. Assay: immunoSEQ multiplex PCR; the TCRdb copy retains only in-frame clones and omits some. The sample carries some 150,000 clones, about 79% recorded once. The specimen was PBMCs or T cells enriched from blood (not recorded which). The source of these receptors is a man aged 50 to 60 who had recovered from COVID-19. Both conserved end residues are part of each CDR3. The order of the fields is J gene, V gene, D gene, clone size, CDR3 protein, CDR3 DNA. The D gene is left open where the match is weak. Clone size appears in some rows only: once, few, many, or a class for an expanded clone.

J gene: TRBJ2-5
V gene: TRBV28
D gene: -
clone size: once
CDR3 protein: CASSLPGIETQYF
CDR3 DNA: TGTGCCAGCAGTTTACCGGGTATCGAGACCCAGTACTTC

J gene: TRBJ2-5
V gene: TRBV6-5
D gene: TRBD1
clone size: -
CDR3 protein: CASRQIRGRETQYF
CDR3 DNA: TGTGCCAGCAGACAGATCAGGGGGCGGGAGACCCAGTACTTC

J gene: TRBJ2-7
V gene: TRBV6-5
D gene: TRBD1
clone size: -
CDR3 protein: CASSQDRASFEQYF
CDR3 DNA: TGTGCCAGCAGTCAGGACAGGGCGTCTTTCGAGCAGTACTTC

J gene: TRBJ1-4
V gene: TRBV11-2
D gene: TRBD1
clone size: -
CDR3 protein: CASSPWTGEKLFF
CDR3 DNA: TGTGCCAGCAGCCCGTGGACAGGCGAAAAACTGTTTTTT

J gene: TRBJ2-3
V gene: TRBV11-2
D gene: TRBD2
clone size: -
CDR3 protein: CASSPGLASDTQYF
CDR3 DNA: TGTGCCAGCAGCCCTGGACTAGCGTCAGATACGCAGTATTTT

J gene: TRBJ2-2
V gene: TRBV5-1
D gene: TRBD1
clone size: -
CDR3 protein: CASSSHSTGGAPGELFF
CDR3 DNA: TGCGCCAGCAGCTCACACTCGACAGGGGGCGCGCCCGGGGAGCTGTTTTTT

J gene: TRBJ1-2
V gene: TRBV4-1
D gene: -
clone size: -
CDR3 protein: CASSQGGYQRSGYTF
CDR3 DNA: TGCGCCAGCAGCCAAGGCGGCTACCAAAGAAGTGGCTACACCTTC

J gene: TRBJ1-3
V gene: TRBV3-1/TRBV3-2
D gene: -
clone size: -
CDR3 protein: CASSQERSSGNTIYF
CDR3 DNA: TGTGCCAGCAGCCAAGAGAGGTCCTCTGGAAACACCATATATTTT

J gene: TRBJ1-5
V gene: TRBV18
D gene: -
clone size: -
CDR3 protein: CASSSDRTPNQPQHF
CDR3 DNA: TGTGCCAGCTCTTCGGACAGAACTCCCAATCAGCCCCAGCATTTT

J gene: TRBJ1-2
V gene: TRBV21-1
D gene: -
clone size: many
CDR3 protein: CASRGDRGRSYGYTF
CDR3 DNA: TGTGCCAGCAGAGGGGACAGGGGAAGAAGCTATGGCTACACCTTC

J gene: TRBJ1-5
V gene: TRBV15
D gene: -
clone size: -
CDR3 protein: CATSRGQGNQPQHF
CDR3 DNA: TGTGCCACCAGCAGAGGACAGGGCAATCAGCCCCAGCATTTT

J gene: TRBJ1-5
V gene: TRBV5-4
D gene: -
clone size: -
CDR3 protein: CASSGIQGRNQPQHF
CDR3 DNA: TGTGCCAGCAGCGGGATACAGGGTCGCAATCAGCCCCAGCATTTT

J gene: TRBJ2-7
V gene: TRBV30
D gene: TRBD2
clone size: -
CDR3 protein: CAWSVAGWFDEQYF
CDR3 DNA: TGTGCCTGGAGTGTAGCGGGGTGGTTCGACGAGCAGTACTTC

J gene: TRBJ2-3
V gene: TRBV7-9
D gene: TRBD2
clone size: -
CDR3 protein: CASSRYATSGGSDTQYF
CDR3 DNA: TGTGCCAGCAGCCGCTACGCGACTAGCGGGGGCTCGGATACGCAGTATTTT

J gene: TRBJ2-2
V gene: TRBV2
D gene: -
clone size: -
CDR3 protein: CASSEAGLPIGELFF
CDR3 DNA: TGTGCCAGCAGCGAGGCTGGACTACCCATCGGGGAGCTGTTTTTT

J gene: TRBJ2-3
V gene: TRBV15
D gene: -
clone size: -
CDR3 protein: CATSRGGEDTQYF
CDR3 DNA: TGTGCCACCAGCAGAGGAGGCGAGGATACGCAGTATTTT

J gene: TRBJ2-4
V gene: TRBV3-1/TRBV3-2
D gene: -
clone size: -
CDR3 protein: CASSQSPIRGAGSKNIQYF
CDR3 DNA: TGTGCCAGCAGCCAATCCCCCATTCGGGGGGCCGGATCCAAAAACATTCAGTACTTC

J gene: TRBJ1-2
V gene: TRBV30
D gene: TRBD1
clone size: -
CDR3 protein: CAWNLYQGGYGYTF
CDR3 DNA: TGTGCCTGGAATTTGTATCAGGGGGGCTATGGCTACACCTTC

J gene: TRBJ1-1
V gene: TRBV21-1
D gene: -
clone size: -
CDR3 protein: CASSKALAAEAFF
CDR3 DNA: TGTGCCAGCAGCAAAGCGCTGGCGGCTGAAGCTTTCTTT

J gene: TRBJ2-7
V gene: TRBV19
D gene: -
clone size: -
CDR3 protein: CASSTVVTRAYEQYF
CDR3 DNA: TGTGCCAGTAGTACTGTCGTCACCAGGGCCTACGAGCAGTACTTC

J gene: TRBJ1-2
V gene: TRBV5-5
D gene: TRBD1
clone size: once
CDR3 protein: CASSQTGQGNGYTF
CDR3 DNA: TGTGCCAGCAGCCAAACGGGACAGGGGAACGGCTACACCTTC

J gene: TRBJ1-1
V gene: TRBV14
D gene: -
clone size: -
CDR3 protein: CASSQDWGQHVNTEAFF
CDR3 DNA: TGTGCCAGCAGCCAAGATTGGGGCCAGCACGTGAACACTGAAGCTTTCTTT

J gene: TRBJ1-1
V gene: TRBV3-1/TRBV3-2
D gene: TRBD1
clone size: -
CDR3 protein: CASNKQGMVTEAFF
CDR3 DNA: TGTGCCAGCAACAAACAGGGGATGGTGACTGAAGCTTTCTTT

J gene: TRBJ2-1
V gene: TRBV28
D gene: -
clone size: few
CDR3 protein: CASSLRGWDEQFF
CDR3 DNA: TGTGCCAGCAGTTTACGGGGTTGGGATGAGCAGTTCTTC

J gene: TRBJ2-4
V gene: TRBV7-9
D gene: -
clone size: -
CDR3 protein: CASSPLYPGEASKNIQYF
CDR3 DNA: TGTGCCAGCAGCCCCCTGTATCCTGGAGAGGCATCTAAAAACATTCAGTACTTC

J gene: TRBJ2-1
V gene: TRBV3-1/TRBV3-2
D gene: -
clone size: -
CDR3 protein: CASSPASGTEQFF
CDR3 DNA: TGTGCCAGCAGCCCCGCCTCCGGGACAGAGCAGTTCTTC

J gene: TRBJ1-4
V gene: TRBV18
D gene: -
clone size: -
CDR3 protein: CASSATGSPFEKLFF
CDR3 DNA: TGTGCCAGCTCAGCAACAGGGTCCCCCTTTGAAAAACTGTTTTTT

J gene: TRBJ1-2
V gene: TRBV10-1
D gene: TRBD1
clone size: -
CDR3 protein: CASSDRTGDGYGYTF
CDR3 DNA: TGCGCCAGCAGTGACCGGACAGGGGATGGATATGGCTACACCTTC

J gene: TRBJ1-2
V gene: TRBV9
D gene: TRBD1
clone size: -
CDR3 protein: CASSVLPGTGAVPAGYTF
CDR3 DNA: TGTGCCAGCAGCGTGCTCCCCGGGACAGGGGCGGTTCCGGCTGGCTACACCTTC

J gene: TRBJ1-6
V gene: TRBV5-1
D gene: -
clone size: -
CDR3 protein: CASSPQAISYNSPLHF
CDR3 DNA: TGCGCCAGCAGCCCTCAAGCCATCTCCTATAATTCACCCCTCCACTTT

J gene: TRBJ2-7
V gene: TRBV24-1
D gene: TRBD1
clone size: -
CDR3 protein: CATSDSGGREQYF
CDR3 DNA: TGTGCCACCAGTGACTCAGGGGGTCGGGAGCAGTACTTC

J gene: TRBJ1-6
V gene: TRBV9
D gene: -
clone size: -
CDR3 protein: CASSVPGKGSPLHF
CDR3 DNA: TGTGCCAGCAGCGTTCCCGGGAAGGGTTCACCCCTCCACTTT

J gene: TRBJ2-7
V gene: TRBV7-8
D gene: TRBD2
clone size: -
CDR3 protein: CASSPWTSGGTRFYEQYF
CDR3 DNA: TGTGCCAGCAGCCCTTGGACTAGCGGGGGGACTCGGTTCTACGAGCAGTACTTC

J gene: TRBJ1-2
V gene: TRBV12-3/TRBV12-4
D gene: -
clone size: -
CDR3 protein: CASTTTGFGYTF
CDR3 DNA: TGTGCCAGCACCACAACAGGGTTCGGCTACACCTTC

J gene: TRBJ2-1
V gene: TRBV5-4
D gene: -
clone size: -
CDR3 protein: CASSLSTYNEQFF
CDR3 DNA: TGTGCCAGCAGCTTGTCCACCTACAATGAGCAGTTCTTC

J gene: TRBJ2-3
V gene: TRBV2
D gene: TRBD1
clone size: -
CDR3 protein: CASGGQPTDTQYF
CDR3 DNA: TGTGCCAGCGGGGGACAGCCCACAGATACGCAGTATTTT

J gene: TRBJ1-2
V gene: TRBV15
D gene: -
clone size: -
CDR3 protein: CATSRGGDPWYGYTF
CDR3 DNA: TGTGCCACCAGCAGGGGGGGGGACCCCTGGTATGGCTACACCTTC

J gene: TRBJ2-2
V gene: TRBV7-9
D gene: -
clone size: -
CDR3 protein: CASSLGRNTGELFF
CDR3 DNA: TGTGCCAGCAGCTTAGGCAGAAACACCGGGGAGCTGTTTTTT

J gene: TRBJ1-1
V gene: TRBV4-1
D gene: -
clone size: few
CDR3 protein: CASSQDYGGGFPAFF
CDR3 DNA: TGCGCCAGCAGCCAAGATTATGGGGGCGGCTTTCCAGCTTTCTTT

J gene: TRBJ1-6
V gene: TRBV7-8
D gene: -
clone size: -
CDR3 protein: CASSLAQGVNSPLHF
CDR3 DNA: TGTGCCAGCAGCTTAGCTCAGGGTGTGAATTCACCCCTCCACTTT

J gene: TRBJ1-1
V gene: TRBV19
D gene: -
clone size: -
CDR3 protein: CASSARDTLNTEAFF
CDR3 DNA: TGTGCCAGTAGTGCCCGGGACACCTTGAACACTGAAGCTTTCTTT

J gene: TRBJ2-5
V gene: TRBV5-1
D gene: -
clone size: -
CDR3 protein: CASRSQGTAQETQYF
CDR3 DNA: TGCGCCAGCAGGTCCCAGGGGACGGCTCAAGAGACCCAGTACTTC

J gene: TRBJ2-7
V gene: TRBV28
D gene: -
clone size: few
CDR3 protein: CASRSDSYEQYF
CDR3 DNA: TGTGCCAGCAGATCAGACTCCTACGAGCAGTACTTC

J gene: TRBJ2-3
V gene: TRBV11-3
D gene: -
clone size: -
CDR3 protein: CASSLGERFSTDTQYF
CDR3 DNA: TGTGCCAGCAGCTTAGGGGAGCGCTTTAGCACAGATACGCAGTATTTT

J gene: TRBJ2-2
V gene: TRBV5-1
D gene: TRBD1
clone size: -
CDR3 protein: CASSWGKGATGELFF
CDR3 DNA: TGCGCCAGCAGCTGGGGAAAGGGGGCCACCGGGGAGCTGTTTTTT